This T cell receptor (beta chain) emerged from a study of blood T cell repertoires in COVID-19. Profiled with immunoSEQ multiplex PCR; TCRdb holds only in-frame clones, not every one. Found here are hundreds of thousands of clones, about 83% of them singletons; the top ten hold roughly 5%. Germline V lookup: CDR1 MGHDK, CDR2 SYGVNS. Trimming cost V 5 bases and J 7 bases, with 20 bases left between them. This CDR3 has 15 amino acids. Participants' reported clinical history set cohort assignment. The study recruited exposed participants who had met a COVID-19 case within 2 weeks before entry. Sequencing input: PBMCs or T cells enriched from blood (not recorded which). The clonotype was recovered from a woman in her forties or fifties who had been exposed to COVID-19. This chain joins TRBV25-1 and TRBJ1-2; tentatively, D is TRBD1 (5 bases). The CDR3: CASSYNPGTTSGYTF. As DNA, the CDR3 is TGTGCCAGCAGTTATAACCCCGGGACTACTAGTGGCTACACCTTC.